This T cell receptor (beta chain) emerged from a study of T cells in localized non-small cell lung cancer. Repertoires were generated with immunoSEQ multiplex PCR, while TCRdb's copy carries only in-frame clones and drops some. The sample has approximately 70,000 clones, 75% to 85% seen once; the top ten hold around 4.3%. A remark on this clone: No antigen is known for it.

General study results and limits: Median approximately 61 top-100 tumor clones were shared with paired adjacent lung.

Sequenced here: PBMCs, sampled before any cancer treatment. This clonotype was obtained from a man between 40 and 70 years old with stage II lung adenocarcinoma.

CDR3: CASSTGTPGQFF. DNA for the CDR3: TGTGCCAGCAGCACCGGGACCCCTGGGCAGTTCTTC. This chain uses TRBV6-1 with TRBJ2-1; either TRBD1 or TRBD2 may supply D (5 bases each). V lost 6 bases, J lost 12 bases, and 15 bases lay in between. Germline V lookup: CDR1 MNHNS, CDR2 SASEGT. The CDR3 is made up of 12 amino acids.